The 3 T cell receptor beta chains below all came from one sample that was sequenced in a study of vaccination effects on CD4 cells after COVID-19. Produced via immunoSEQ multiplex PCR; TCRdb's table is partial and in-frame only. The top ten clones hold 1.5% to 1.8% of a sample with around 69,000 clones, about 74% of them seen once. Antigen-specific CD4+ T cells expanded by the ViraFEST assay with viral peptide pools were then sequenced. Following 10 days of culture, CD4+ T cells were isolated. All study participants received two doses of BNT162b2 or mRNA-1273 vaccine. Their recognized antigens are unknown. Sequences were derived from CD4+ T cells from PBMCs cultured with HCoV-229E spike peptides, sampled after COVID-19 vaccination. The source is a human donor who received a COVID-19 vaccine.

The genes are TRBV6-2 or TRBV6-3 and TRBJ2-5; 12 bases line up with TRBD2. Germline loops: CDR1 MNHEY, CDR2 SVGEGT. The CDR3 has 17 residues. The junction had 8 bases not matched to a gene; V was cut back by 2 bases and J by 4 bases. In DNA, the CDR3 is TGTGCCAGCAGTTACGGTCATCTAGCGGGGGGGTTAGAGACCCAGTACTTC. Translation gives CASSYGHLAGGLETQYF.

CDR3 nucleotides: TGTGCCAGCAGCCTGACATATTTGAACACTGAAGCTTTCTTT. This codes for CASSLTYLNTEAFF. The chain recombines TRBV5-8 with TRBJ1-1; no reliable D call. The CDR3 sequence is 14 residues long. V shed 4 bases and J shed 0 bases, with 10 bases lying between them. Per the germline V gene, CDR1 is SGHTS and CDR2 is YDEGEE.

The rearrangement links TRBV5-1 to TRBJ1-3; D ambiguous. Per the germline V gene, CDR1 is SGHRS and CDR2 is YFSETQ. V gave up 4 bases and J gave up 3 bases, with 14 bases separating them. The CDR3 extends over 15 amino acids. In DNA form, the CDR3 reads TGCGCCAGCAGCCCCCAAGTTTCTATTGGAAACACCATATATTTT. This gives the protein CASSPQVSIGNTIYF.